Here is one TCR beta chain with its context. Trimming took 5 bases from V and 9 from J; bases not matched to a gene: 5. Germline loops: CDR1 KGHDR, CDR2 SFDVKD. The CDR3 has 13 amino acids. The sample originates from a study of blood T cell repertoires in COVID-19. Study-level background: Samples came from the United States, Italy and Spain, spanning acute and convalescent COVID-19. T cells, B-cell-depleted T cells, or PBMCs provided the cDNA or gDNA that served as material.

TCRdb's table, derived via immunoSEQ multiplex PCR, lists solely in-frame clones and lacks some. The sample carries about 210,000 clones, approximately 90% recorded once. The cohort comprised adults aged roughly 18 to 90 years residing in approximately 25 US areas. Grouping used clinical history reported by participants in a survey and questionnaire. This TCR derives from a man in his late teens or twenties with acute COVID-19. The chain couples TRBV24-1 to TRBJ2-1; 8 bases match TRBD2. Sequencing input: PBMCs or T cells enriched from blood (not recorded which). The CDR3 coding sequence is TGTGCCACCAGTGGTTCTCGGGGGGGTGAGCAGTTCTTC. Amino acid sequence: CATSGSRGGEQFF.